The text below deals with one TCR beta chain. This sample is part of a study of blood T cell repertoires in COVID-19. The wider study: In each case, the material was cDNA or gDNA derived from T cells, B-cell-depleted T cells, or PBMCs.

Germline V gives CDR1 SEHNR, CDR2 FQNEAQ (reference sequence). The CDR3 has 15 amino acids. The ends were cut back, 5 bases at V and 9 bases at J, with 17 bases in the middle. Clones were read by immunoSEQ multiplex PCR, and TCRdb kept only the in-frame ones, dropping some. The table has about 360,000 clones, around 87% seen once; the top ten hold 1% to 1.5%. Individuals drawn from about 26 US areas were about 18 to 100 years old. The rearrangement links TRBV7-9 to TRBJ1-6; no clear D gene. This clonotype was obtained from a man aged 25-45 years who had recovered from COVID-19. Sequenced sample: PBMCs or T cells enriched from blood (not recorded which). The CDR3 DNA reads TGTGCCAGCAGCACTTTCCGGGAACCCCTTTCACCCCTCCACTTT. Protein product: CASSTFREPLSPLHF.